This T cell receptor beta chain was recorded in a study of blood T cells in healthy people across ages. Each sample used at least 6.5 million PBMCs. It was with a sample-barcoded 5' primer and a J-beta primer mix that a second PCR of roughly 7 to 12 cycles was run. TCRdb analysed the 5' RACE reads with MiXCR anew, one entry per CDR3 protein. The table includes hundreds of thousands of distinct CDR3 sequences, about 46% detected once. The CDR3 has 15 amino acids. V lost 3 bases, J lost 5 bases, and 4 bases stayed unmatched. CDR1 is KGHDR and CDR2 is SFDVKD in the germline V gene. What was sequenced was blood. The receptor was isolated from a man aged 80 or over in good health. The chain joins TRBV24-1 to TRBJ2-2; 8 bases are a match to TRBD2. CDR3 in DNA: TGTGCCACCAGTGATGCCGGGACTAGAACCGGGGAGCTGTTTTTT. Protein: CATSDAGTRTGELFF.